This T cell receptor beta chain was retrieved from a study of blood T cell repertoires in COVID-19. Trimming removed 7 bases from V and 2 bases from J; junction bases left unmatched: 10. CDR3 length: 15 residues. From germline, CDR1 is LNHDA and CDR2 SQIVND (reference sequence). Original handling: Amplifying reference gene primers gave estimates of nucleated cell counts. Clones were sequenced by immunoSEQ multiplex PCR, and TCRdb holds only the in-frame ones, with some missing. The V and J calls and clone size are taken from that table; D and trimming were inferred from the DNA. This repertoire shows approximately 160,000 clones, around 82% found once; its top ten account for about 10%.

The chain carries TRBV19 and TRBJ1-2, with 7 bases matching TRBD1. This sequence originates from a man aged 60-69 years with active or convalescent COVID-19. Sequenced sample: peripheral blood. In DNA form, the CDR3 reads TGTGCCAGTAACCTTATCACAGGGGTCAACTATGGCTACACCTTC. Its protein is CASNLITGVNYGYTF.